This T cell receptor (beta chain) derives from a study of cytomegalovirus exposure and HLA in healthy donors. General study results and limits: Researchers left out some V segments, among them TRBV6-2 and TRBV6-3, as indistinguishable.

On this clone: Its antigen remains unknown.

The V gene lost 0 bases and the J gene lost 5 bases, with 11 bases spanning the gap. Germline lookup yields CDR1 SGHRS and CDR2 YFSETQ. The CDR3 runs 14 residues. In the PCR, 60 Vbeta and 13 Jbeta primers were used. Repertoires were generated with immunoSEQ multiplex PCR, while TCRdb's copy carries only in-frame clones and drops some. The table includes 90,000 to 140,000 clones, around 75% detected once. The sequence derives from a middle-aged man in good health and CMV-seronegative. The chain uses TRBV5-1 and TRBJ2-5, with D possibly matching TRBD2 (5 bases). The sequenced material came from PBMCs. In DNA form, the CDR3 reads TGCGCCAGCAGCTTGGTCTCGGGGAAGGAGACCCAGTACTTC. Its protein is CASSLVSGKETQYF.